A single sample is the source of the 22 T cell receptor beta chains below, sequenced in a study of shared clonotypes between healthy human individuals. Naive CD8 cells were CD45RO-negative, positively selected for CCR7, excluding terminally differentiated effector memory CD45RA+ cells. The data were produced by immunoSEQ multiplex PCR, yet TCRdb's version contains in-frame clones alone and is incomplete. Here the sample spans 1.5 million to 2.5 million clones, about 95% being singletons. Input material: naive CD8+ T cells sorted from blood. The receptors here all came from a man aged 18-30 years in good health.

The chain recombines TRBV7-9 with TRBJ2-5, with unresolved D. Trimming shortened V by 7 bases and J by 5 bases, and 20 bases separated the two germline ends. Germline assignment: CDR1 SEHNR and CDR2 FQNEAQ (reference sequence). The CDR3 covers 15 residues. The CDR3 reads CASTHYLAEAETQYF. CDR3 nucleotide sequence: TGTGCCAGCACCCATTATTTAGCTGAAGCGGAGACCCAGTACTTC.

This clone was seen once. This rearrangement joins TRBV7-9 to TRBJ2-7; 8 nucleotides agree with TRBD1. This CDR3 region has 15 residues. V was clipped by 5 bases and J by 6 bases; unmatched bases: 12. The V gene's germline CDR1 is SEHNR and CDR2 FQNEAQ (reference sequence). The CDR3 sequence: CASSPPTGEGFEQYF. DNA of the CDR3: TGTGCCAGCAGCCCACCGACAGGGGAAGGATTCGAGCAGTACTTC.

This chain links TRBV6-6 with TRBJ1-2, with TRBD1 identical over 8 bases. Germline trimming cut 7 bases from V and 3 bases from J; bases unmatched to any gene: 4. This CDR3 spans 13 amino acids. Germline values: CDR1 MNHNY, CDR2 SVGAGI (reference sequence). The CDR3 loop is CASTPDRDYGYTF. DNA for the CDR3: TGTGCCAGCACCCCGGACAGGGACTATGGCTACACCTTC.

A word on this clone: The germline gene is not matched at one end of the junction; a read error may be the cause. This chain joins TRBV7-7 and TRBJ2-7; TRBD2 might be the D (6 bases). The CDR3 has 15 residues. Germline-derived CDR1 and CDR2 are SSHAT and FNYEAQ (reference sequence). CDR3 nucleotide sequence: TGTGCTAGCAGCCGGAGGGGCGGAGAGTCCTACGAGCAGTACTTC. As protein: CASSRRGGESYEQYF.

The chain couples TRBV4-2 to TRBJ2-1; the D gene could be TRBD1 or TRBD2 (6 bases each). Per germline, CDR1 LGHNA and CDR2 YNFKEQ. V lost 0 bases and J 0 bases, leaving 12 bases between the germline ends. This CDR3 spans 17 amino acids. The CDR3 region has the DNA TGTGCCAGCAGCCAAGATTCGGGGGCCCTCTCCTACAATGAGCAGTTCTTC. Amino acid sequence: CASSQDSGALSYNEQFF.

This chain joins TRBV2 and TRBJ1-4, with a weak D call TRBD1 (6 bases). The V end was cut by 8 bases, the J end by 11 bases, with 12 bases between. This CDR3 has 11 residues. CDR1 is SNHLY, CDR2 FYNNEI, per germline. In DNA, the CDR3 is TGTGCCAGCCGGTCAGGGGAGAAACTGTTTTTT. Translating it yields CASRSGEKLFF.

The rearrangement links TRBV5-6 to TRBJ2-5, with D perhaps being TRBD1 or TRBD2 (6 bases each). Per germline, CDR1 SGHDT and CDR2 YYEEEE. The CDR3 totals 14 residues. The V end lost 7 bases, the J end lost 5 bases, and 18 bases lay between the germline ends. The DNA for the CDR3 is TGTGCCAGCGCCACGAATGGGGGGCCGGAGACCCAGTACTTC. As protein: CASATNGGPETQYF. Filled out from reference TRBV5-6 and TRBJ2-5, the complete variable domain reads DAGVTQSPTHLIKTRGQQVTLRCSPKSGHDTVSWYQQALGQGPQFIFQYYEEEERQRGNFPDRFSGHQFPNYSSELNVNALLLGDSALYLCASATNGGPETQYFGPGTRLLVL.

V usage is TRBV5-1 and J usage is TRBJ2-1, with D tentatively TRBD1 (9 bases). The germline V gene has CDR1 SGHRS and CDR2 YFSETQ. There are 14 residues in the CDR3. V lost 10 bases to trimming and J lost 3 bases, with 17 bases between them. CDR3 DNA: TGCGCCTGTAGCGGGACAGGGCTCTACAATGAGCAGTTCTTC. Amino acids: CACSGTGLYNEQFF.

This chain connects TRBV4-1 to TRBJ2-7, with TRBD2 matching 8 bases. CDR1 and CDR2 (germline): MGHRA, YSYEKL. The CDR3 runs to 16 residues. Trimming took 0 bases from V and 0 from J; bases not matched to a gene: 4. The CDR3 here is CASSQDSRGASYEQYF. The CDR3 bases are TGCGCCAGCAGCCAAGATTCGCGGGGGGCCTCCTACGAGCAGTACTTC.

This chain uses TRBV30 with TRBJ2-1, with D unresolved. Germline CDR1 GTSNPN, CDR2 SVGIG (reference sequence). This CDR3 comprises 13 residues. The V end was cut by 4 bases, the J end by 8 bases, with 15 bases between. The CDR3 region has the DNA TGTGCCTGGAAAGACGTACCCAGAGATGAGCAGTTCTTC. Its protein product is CAWKDVPRDEQFF.

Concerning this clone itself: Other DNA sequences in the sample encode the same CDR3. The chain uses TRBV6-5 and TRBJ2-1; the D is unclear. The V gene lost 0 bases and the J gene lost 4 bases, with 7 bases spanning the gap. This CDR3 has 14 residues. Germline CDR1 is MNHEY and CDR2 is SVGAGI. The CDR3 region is CASSYSEGYNEQFF. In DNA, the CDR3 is TGTGCCAGCAGTTACTCGGAAGGATACAATGAGCAGTTCTTC.

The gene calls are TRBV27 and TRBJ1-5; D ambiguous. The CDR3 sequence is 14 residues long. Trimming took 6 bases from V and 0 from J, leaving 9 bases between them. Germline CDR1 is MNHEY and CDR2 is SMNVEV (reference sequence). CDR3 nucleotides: TGTGCCAGCAGCCCAATCGATAGCAATCAGCCCCAGCATTTT. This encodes CASSPIDSNQPQHF.

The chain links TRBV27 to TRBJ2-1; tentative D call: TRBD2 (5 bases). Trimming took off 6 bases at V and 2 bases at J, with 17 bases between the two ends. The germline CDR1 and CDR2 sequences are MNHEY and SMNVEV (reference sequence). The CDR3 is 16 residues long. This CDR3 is CASSPSWGETYNEQFF. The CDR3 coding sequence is TGTGCCAGCAGCCCTAGCTGGGGTGAGACCTACAATGAGCAGTTCTTC.

The CDR3 spells CASSGHMNTEAFF. The CDR3 DNA reads as TGTGCCAGCAGTGGACACATGAACACTGAAGCTTTCTTT. The chain recombines TRBV6-1 with TRBJ1-1; D gene uncertain. In germline, CDR1 is MNHNS, CDR2 SASEGT. Trimming took off 4 bases at V and 0 bases at J, with 6 bases between the two ends. This CDR3 has 13 residues.

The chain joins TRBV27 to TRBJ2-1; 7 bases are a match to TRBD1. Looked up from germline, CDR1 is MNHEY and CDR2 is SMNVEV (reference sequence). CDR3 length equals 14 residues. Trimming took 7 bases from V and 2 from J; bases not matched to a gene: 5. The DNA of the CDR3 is TGTGCCAGCAACCTCCAGGGGGCCTACAATGAGCAGTTCTTC. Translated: CASNLQGAYNEQFF.

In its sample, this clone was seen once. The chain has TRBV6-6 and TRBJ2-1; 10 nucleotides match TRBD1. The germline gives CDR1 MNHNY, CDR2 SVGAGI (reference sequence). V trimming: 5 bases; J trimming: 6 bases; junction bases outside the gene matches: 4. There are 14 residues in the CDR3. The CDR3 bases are TGTGCCAGCAGTCCAGGGGACAGGGGCAATGAGCAGTTCTTC. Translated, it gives CASSPGDRGNEQFF.

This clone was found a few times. CDR3 DNA: TGTGCCAGCAGTTTATCGGCCGGGACAGGGCATGAGCAGTACTTC. It is translated as CASSLSAGTGHEQYF. The chain joins TRBV27 to TRBJ2-7; 9 nucleotides align to TRBD1. Germline V gives CDR1 MNHEY, CDR2 SMNVEV (reference sequence). V shed 0 bases, J shed 7 bases, and the junction held 7 bases outside the gene matches. This CDR3 has 15 residues.

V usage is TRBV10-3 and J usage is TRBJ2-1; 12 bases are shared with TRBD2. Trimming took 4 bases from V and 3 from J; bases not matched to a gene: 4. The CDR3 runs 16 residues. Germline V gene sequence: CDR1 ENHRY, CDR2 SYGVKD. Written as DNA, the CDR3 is TGTGCCATCAGTGGAGGGGGACTAGCGGGCTACAATGAGCAGTTCTTC. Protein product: CAISGGGLAGYNEQFF.

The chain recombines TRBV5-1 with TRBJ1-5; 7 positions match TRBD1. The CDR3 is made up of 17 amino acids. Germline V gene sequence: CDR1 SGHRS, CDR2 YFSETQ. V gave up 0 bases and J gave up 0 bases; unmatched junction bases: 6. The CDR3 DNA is TGCGCCAGCAGCTTGGGGGACAGTGCCTTTAGCAATCAGCCCCAGCATTTT. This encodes CASSLGDSAFSNQPQHF. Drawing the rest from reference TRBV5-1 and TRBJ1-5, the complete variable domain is KAGVTQTPRYLIKTRGQQVTLSCSPISGHRSVSWYQQTPGQGLQFLFEYFSETQRNKGNFPGRFSGRQFSNSRSEMNVSTLELGDSALYLCASSLGDSAFSNQPQHFGDGTRLSIL.

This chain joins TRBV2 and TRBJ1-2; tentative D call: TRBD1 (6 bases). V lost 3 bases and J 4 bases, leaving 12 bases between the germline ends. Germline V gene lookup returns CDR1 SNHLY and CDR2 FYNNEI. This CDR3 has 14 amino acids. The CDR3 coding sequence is TGTGCCAGCAGTGAGCGGACAGTCGTCTATGGCTACACCTTC. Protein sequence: CASSERTVVYGYTF. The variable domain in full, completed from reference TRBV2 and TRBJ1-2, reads EPEVTQTPSHQVTQMGQEVILRCVPISNHLYFYWYRQILGQKVEFLVSFYNNEISEKSEIFDDQFSVERPDGSNFTLKIRSTKLEDSAMYFCASSERTVVYGYTFGSGTRLTVV.

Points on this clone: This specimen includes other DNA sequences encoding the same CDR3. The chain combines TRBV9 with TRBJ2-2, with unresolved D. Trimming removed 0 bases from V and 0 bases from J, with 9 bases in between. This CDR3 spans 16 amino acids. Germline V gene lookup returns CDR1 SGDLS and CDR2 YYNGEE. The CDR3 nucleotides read TGTGCCAGCAGCGTAGAGGGCACGCCGAACACCGGGGAGCTGTTTTTT. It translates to CASSVEGTPNTGELFF.

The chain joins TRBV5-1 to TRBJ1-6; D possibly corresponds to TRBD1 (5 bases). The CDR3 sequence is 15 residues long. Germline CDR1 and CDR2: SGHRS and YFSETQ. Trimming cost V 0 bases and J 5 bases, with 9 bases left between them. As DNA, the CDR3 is TGCGCCAGCAGCTTGGTCCTGGGGGATAATTCACCCCTCCACTTT. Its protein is CASSLVLGDNSPLHF.